The clone carrying this T cell receptor beta chain came up a few times. The antigen remains undetermined. CDR1 is SGDLS, CDR2 YYNGEE, per germline. V lost 4 bases and J lost 7; bases outside the gene matches: 13. The CDR3 is 15 amino acids. The PCR employed 60 Vbeta primers together with 13 Jbeta primers. Some clones are missing from TCRdb's copy, which holds only in-frame ones; the method was immunoSEQ multiplex PCR. The sample yields about 150,000 clones, over 60% seen once. This entry comes from a study of cytomegalovirus exposure and HLA in healthy donors. Study results and caveats: Earlier analysis yielded a pattern in which most TCR beta V segments were productive about 87% or about 30% of the time.

The chain joins TRBV9 to TRBJ2-5; 7 bases agree with TRBD2. This receptor was obtained from a male donor in good health and CMV-seronegative. What was sequenced was PBMCs. The CDR3 here is CASSPLGAGLTTQYF. The CDR3 nucleotides read TGTGCCAGCAGCCCCCTGGGAGCGGGGCTGACGACCCAGTACTTC.